Shown below are 30 T cell receptor beta chains from a single sample sequenced in a study of blood T cells in healthy people across ages. With a J-beta primer mix and a sample-barcoded 5' primer, a second PCR ran roughly 6 to 11 cycles. One entry per CDR3 protein results from TCRdb running MiXCR on the 5' RACE reads. Of 650,000 to 700,000 distinct CDR3 sequences in the sample, 45% to 60% were seen once. Input material: blood. The receptor set was obtained from a woman older than 75 in good health.

The chain links TRBV6-5 to TRBJ2-5, with 10 bases identical to TRBD2. Germline CDR1 is MNHEY and CDR2 is SVGAGI. V dropped 4 bases and J dropped 1; count of bases not matched to a gene: 6. The CDR3 is 16 amino acids. CDR3 protein: CASSSSIAGGQETQYF. CDR3 DNA sequence: TGTGCCAGCAGTTCCTCCATAGCGGGGGGCCAAGAGACCCAGTACTTC.

This chain links TRBV28 with TRBJ2-7, with 10 bases matching TRBD2. V gave up 4 bases and J gave up 3 bases; unmatched junction bases: 3. From germline, CDR1 is MDHEN and CDR2 SYDVKM. This CDR3 is built from 14 residues. As DNA, the CDR3 is TGTGCCAGCAGTTCAGGGACTAGCGTCTACGAGCAGTACTTC. As protein: CASSSGTSVYEQYF.

This clonotype turned up a few times. This rearrangement joins TRBV28 to TRBJ1-1, with no clear D. Germline lookup yields CDR1 MDHEN and CDR2 SYDVKM. The CDR3 runs 11 residues. V shed 5 bases and J shed 3 bases, with 4 bases lying between them. The CDR3 loop reads CASSIYTEAFF. CDR3 DNA sequence: TGTGCCAGCAGTATATACACTGAAGCTTTCTTT.

This clonotype was counted a few times. The chain uses TRBV30 and TRBJ2-7, with 7 bases that match TRBD1. V shed 2 bases and J 1 base; nucleotides not matched to a gene: 2. Germline CDR1 reads GTSNPN; CDR2 reads SVGIG (reference sequence). The CDR3 is 13 residues long. DNA for the CDR3: TGTGCCTGGAGTAAACAGGGGTCCTACGAGCAGTACTTC. Translating gives CAWSKQGSYEQYF.

V is TRBV20-1 and J is TRBJ2-1, with D perhaps TRBD1 (6 bases). The V gene's germline CDR1 is DFQATT and CDR2 SNEGSKA (reference sequence). Trimming took 3 bases from V and 10 from J, leaving 16 bases between them. CDR3 length equals 13 residues. Here the CDR3 reads CSASQGSSYEQFF. DNA for the CDR3: TGCAGTGCTAGCCAGGGGAGCTCCTACGAGCAGTTCTTC.

This clonotype appeared a few times. The chain uses TRBV2 and TRBJ1-2, with 7 bases aligning to TRBD1. CDR1 and CDR2 (germline): SNHLY, FYNNEI. J gave up 4 bases and V 6 bases, and 8 bases lay outside the gene matches. The CDR3 consists of 14 residues. For the CDR3, the DNA is TGTGCCAGCAGCCAGAGGACAGGCATCTATGGCTACACCTTC. It encodes CASSQRTGIYGYTF.

About this clonotype itself: Just one base apart from a much larger clone, this may be a read error. V is TRBV5-1 and J is TRBJ2-1, with 8 bases fitting TRBD2. V trimming: 2 bases; J trimming: 3 bases; junction bases outside the gene matches: 10. This CDR3 is 17 amino acids long. The germline gives CDR1 SGHRS, CDR2 YFSETQ. The CDR3 DNA sequence: TGCGCCAGCAGCTTTTCGACCGGGACTAGGTACTACAATGAGCAGTTCTTC. Protein: CASSFSTGTRYYNEQFF.

The chain combines TRBV27 with TRBJ1-2, with D possibly matching TRBD1 (6 bases). Trimming took off 0 bases at V and 7 bases at J, with 18 bases between the two ends. Germline CDR1 is MNHEY and CDR2 is SMNVEV (reference sequence). The CDR3 has 16 amino acids. CDR3 nucleotides: TGTGCCAGCAGTTTATCCAAAGGACAGTTGGCGTTTGGCTACACCTTC. Its translation is CASSLSKGQLAFGYTF.

This clonotype was counted a few times. The chain combines TRBV6-6 with TRBJ2-2, with 11 nucleotides matching TRBD2. V lost 5 bases, J lost 3 bases, and 5 bases stayed unmatched. This CDR3 is 16 amino acids long. CDR1 is MNHNY and CDR2 is SVGAGI in the germline V gene (reference sequence). CDR3 DNA sequence: TGTGCCAGCAGTCGACTAGCGGGATCGGACACCGGGGAGCTGTTTTTT. Translating gives CASSRLAGSDTGELFF.

The rearrangement links TRBV3-1 to TRBJ1-1; D not certain. V was shortened by 6 bases and J by 12 bases, with 20 bases between the two germline ends. This CDR3 is 13 amino acids long. Germline CDR1 reads LGHDT; CDR2 reads YNNKEL (reference sequence). The CDR3 reads CASSRRPTSEPFF. In DNA form, the CDR3 reads TGTGCCAGCAGTCGCCGGCCGACGTCGGAACCTTTCTTT.

The chain links TRBV12-3 or TRBV12-4 to TRBJ1-1, with D perhaps TRBD1 (6 bases). The V and J ends lost 6 bases and 1 base respectively, with 12 bases between them. The CDR3 length is 14 residues. CDR3 sequence: CASRPGHQNTEAFF. DNA for the CDR3: TGTGCCAGCAGACCGGGACACCAGAACACTGAAGCTTTCTTT.

The chain has TRBV20-1 and TRBJ2-1; the match to TRBD1 covers 8 bases. Germline CDR1 is DFQATT and CDR2 is SNEGSKA (reference sequence). V lost 5 bases, J lost 3 bases, and 0 bases stayed unmatched. CDR3 length: 12 amino acids. The CDR3 coding sequence is TGCAGTGCTGACAGGGGCTACAATGAGCAGTTCTTC. This gives the protein CSADRGYNEQFF.

CDR3 DNA sequence: TGTGCCAGCAGCCAAGATGGGGAGGTTTCGTATGGCTACACCTTC. Amino acids: CASSQDGEVSYGYTF. The rearrangement joins TRBV4-2 to TRBJ1-2, with D uncertain. The CDR3 runs 15 residues. Trimming removed 0 bases at V and 5 bases at J, with 13 bases between. Germline V CDR1 and CDR2: LGHNA, YNFKEQ.

A word on this clonotype: This sequence may be a read error, since a much larger clone differs from it by one base. The chain employs TRBV28 and TRBJ2-1, with TRBD1 matching over 10 bases. V lost 6 bases to trimming and J lost 13 bases; unmatched junction nucleotides: 9. The CDR3 is made up of 13 amino acids. From germline, CDR1 is MDHEN and CDR2 SYDVKM. Written as DNA, the CDR3 is TGTGCCAGCAGCATCCGGGACAGGGGAGATCAGTTCTTC. It translates to CASSIRDRGDQFF.

This clonotype was observed a handful of times. This may be a read error, as it is one base from a much larger clone. V gene TRBV2 combines with J gene TRBJ2-1; D ambiguous. With 5 bases removed from V and 5 bases from J, the gap between germline ends came to 13 bases. Germline lookup yields CDR1 SNHLY and CDR2 FYNNEI. The CDR3 contains 14 residues. As DNA, the CDR3 is TGTGCCAGCAGTCCTGTTGGACCGGACAATGAGCAGTTCTTC. It specifies CASSPVGPDNEQFF.

The chain has TRBV14 and TRBJ1-6, with 8 bases lining up with TRBD1. The germline gives CDR1 SGHDN, CDR2 FVKESK. J lost 9 bases, V lost 4 bases, and 5 bases had no gene match. The CDR3 spans 14 residues. The CDR3 reads CASSRQGRSSPLHF. The DNA for the CDR3 is TGTGCCAGCAGCCGACAGGGGCGAAGTTCACCCCTCCACTTT.

Here the CDR3 DNA reads TGTGCCAGCAGCGCGGCGACTAGCAGTGCCTACGAGCAGTACTTC. Residues: CASSAATSSAYEQYF. The V gene is TRBV6-5, the J gene TRBJ2-5, with 7 nucleotides matching TRBD2. TRBJ2-7 matches the DNA end more closely, so the J call is doubtful. Germline values: CDR1 MNHEY, CDR2 SVGAGI. There are 15 residues in the CDR3.

This chain joins TRBV28 and TRBJ1-2, with D possibly TRBD1 on 5 matching bases. Trimming shortened V by 1 base and J by 1 base, and 7 bases separated the two germline ends. This CDR3 region has 14 residues. Germline V gene sequence: CDR1 MDHEN, CDR2 SYDVKM. CDR3 sequence: CASSLSGGNYGYTF. The CDR3 DNA follows: TGTGCCAGCAGTTTATCCGGGGGTAACTATGGCTACACCTTC.

With respect to this clonotype: This sequence may be a read error, since a much larger clone differs from it by one base. This chain links TRBV6-5 with TRBJ2-1; D possibly corresponds to TRBD2 (7 bases). CDR1 and CDR2 from the germline V gene are MNHEY and SVGAGI. Trimming pared 6 bases from V and 8 bases from J, leaving 20 bases between. The CDR3 is 15 residues long. CDR3 residues: CASSPVGGGSYEQFF. For the CDR3, the DNA is TGTGCCAGCAGCCCAGTAGGGGGGGGCTCTTATGAGCAGTTCTTC.

This clonotype has just one count. J is TRBJ2-7 and V is TRBV29-1; D perhaps matches TRBD2 (5 bases). Trimming removed 2 bases from V and 4 bases from J, with 18 bases in between. CDR3 length: 15 residues. CDR1 SQVTM and CDR2 ANQGSEA come from the germline V gene. The DNA for the CDR3 is TGCAGCGTTGAAATGGATGGGAGTGAATCTTACGAGCAGTACTTC. Amino acids: CSVEMDGSESYEQYF.

The chain is built from TRBV4-3 and TRBJ2-7; TRBD2 matches 7 bases. The CDR3 loop spans 14 amino acids. Germline trimming cut 1 base from V and 3 bases from J; bases unmatched to any gene: 3. In germline, CDR1 is LGHNA, CDR2 YSLEER. The DNA of the CDR3 is TGCGCCAGCAGCCAAGCGGGGGGAGGCTACGAGCAGTACTTC. This encodes CASSQAGGGYEQYF.

The rearrangement uses TRBV28 and TRBJ2-7, with 9 bases identical to TRBD2. The CDR3 loop spans 24 amino acids. Germline CDR1 MDHEN, CDR2 SYDVKM. The trim removed 6 bases at V and 5 bases at J, leaving 38 bases unmatched. CDR3 nucleotides: TGTGCCAGCAGCTCACTCGGTTGGGGGGACTCGACCCTAAGCGGGAGGACAGATACAGACGAGCAGTACTTC. Its translation is CASSSLGWGDSTLSGRTDTDEQYF.

This clonotype was counted only a few times. The chain carries TRBV12-3 or TRBV12-4 and TRBJ2-7, with D perhaps TRBD2 (7 bases). The CDR3 loop spans 13 amino acids. Trimming shortened V by 5 bases and J by 9 bases, and 17 bases separated the two germline ends. DNA for the CDR3: TGTGCCAGCAGTGTGGGGGGGCCTACGGGGCAGTACTTC. Translating gives CASSVGGPTGQYF.

This clonotype was found many times. V is TRBV13 and J is TRBJ2-1, with unresolved D. Trimming took off 0 bases at V and 9 bases at J, with 12 bases between the two ends. Germline CDR1 is PRHDT and CDR2 is FYEKMQ (reference sequence). The CDR3 has 14 amino acids. In DNA, the CDR3 is TGTGCCAGCAGCTTAGGCGTACGGGCAGGTGAGCAGTTCTTC. It specifies CASSLGVRAGEQFF.

This clonotype was detected only once. The chain uses TRBV6-5 and TRBJ2-7; D might be TRBD1 (6 bases). Germline assignment: CDR1 MNHEY and CDR2 SVGAGI. This CDR3 comprises 13 residues. Between the trimmed V and J ends, which lost 5 bases and 10 bases, there was a span of 18 bases. In nucleotides, the CDR3 is TGTGCCAGCAGTCCCGGACAGTTCAGCGAACAGTACTTC. This translates into CASSPGQFSEQYF.

This chain uses TRBV25-1 with TRBJ2-3; D is possibly TRBD2 (6 bases). This CDR3 has 16 amino acids. Germline CDR1 reads MGHDK; CDR2 reads SYGVNS. Trimming stripped 8 bases from V and 2 bases from J, with 20 bases between. CDR3 loop: CASAGRRRGPTDTQYF. The CDR3 bases are TGTGCCAGCGCCGGACGCCGGCGGGGCCCCACAGATACGCAGTATTTT.

This clonotype was seen more than once but under ten times. V usage is TRBV29-1 and J usage is TRBJ2-5; D not resolved. CDR3 length: 12 amino acids. V lost 3 bases, J lost 2 bases, and 7 bases lay in between. The germline CDR1 and CDR2 sequences are SQVTM and ANQGSEA. CDR3 residues: CSVEDGQETQYF. The CDR3 DNA is TGCAGCGTTGAGGACGGACAAGAGACCCAGTACTTC. Drawing the rest from reference TRBV29-1 and TRBJ2-5, the complete variable domain is SAVISQKPSRDICQRGTSLTIQCQVDSQVTMMFWYRQQPGQSLTLIATANQGSEATYESGFVIDKFPISRPNLTFSTLTVSNMSPEDSSIYLCSVEDGQETQYFGPGTRLLVL.

V gene TRBV6-1 combines with J gene TRBJ2-5, with TRBD2 matching over 12 bases. V shed 5 bases and J 5 bases; nucleotides not matched to a gene: 6. CDR1 is MNHNS and CDR2 is SASEGT in the germline V gene. The CDR3 extends over 15 amino acids. Written as DNA, the CDR3 is TGTGCCAGCAGTAGGACTAGCGGGGACGTCGAGACCCAGTACTTC. Encoded protein: CASSRTSGDVETQYF.

This clonotype was observed at least ten times. The chain combines TRBV6-6 with TRBJ1-5, with TRBD1 matching over 7 bases. Germline V lookup: CDR1 MNHNY, CDR2 SVGAGI (reference sequence). The CDR3 sequence is 16 residues long. With V trimmed by 6 bases and J by 2 bases, 10 bases remained unmatched. The CDR3 bases are TGTGCCAGCAGCCGCGACAGGGTAATAGGCAATCAGCCCCAGCATTTT. This sequence encodes CASSRDRVIGNQPQHF.

This clonotype showed up just once. This chain links TRBV12-3 or TRBV12-4 with TRBJ2-5; TRBD2 matches at 9 bases. The CDR3 consists of 15 residues. V lost 6 bases and J lost 0; bases outside the gene matches: 5. Here the CDR3 reads CASSTLAGYQETQYF. DNA for the CDR3: TGTGCCAGCAGCACCCTAGCGGGGTACCAAGAGACCCAGTACTTC.